The 18 T cell receptor beta chains presented below share a single source sample, sequenced in a study of CD8 T cells in Susac syndrome. It was with random hexamers that roughly 0.5 to 1 ug RNA was reverse transcribed. A single record per CDR3 protein comes from TCRdb applying MiXCR to the immunoSEQ multiplex PCR reads. The data hold 100,000 to 110,000 distinct CDR3 sequences, with about 95% observed a single time. Input material: CD8+ T cells from PBMCs. The source of these receptors is a human donor with Susac syndrome.

This sequence joins TRBV29-1 and TRBJ2-7; a possible D gene is TRBD2 (5 bases). This CDR3 is built from 15 residues. Trimming shortened V by 0 bases and J by 1 base, and 13 bases separated the two germline ends. Germline V gives CDR1 SQVTM, CDR2 ANQGSEA. Written as DNA, the CDR3 is TGCAGCGTTGAAGATCGGAGGCTCTCGTCCTACGAGCAGTACTTC. It encodes CSVEDRRLSSYEQYF.

The chain recombines TRBV29-1 with TRBJ1-1; weak D call: TRBD1 (5 bases). Germline loops: CDR1 SQVTM, CDR2 ANQGSEA. The CDR3 spans 13 residues. V was shortened by 4 bases and J by 7 bases, with 16 bases between the two germline ends. The CDR3 is CSVVRGASVEAFF. The CDR3 coding sequence is TGCAGCGTTGTGAGGGGCGCGAGTGTTGAAGCTTTCTTT.

J is TRBJ1-1 and V is TRBV29-1; 9 nucleotides agree with TRBD1. The V gene end was trimmed by 6 bases and the J gene end by 1 base; junction bases not matched to a gene: 6. The CDR3 covers 14 residues. Germline V gene data show CDR1 as SQVTM and CDR2 as ANQGSEA. This CDR3 is CSVERQGGNTEAFF. The CDR3 region has the DNA TGCAGCGTCGAACGACAGGGGGGGAACACTGAAGCTTTCTTT.

The chain links TRBV7-8 to TRBJ2-5; D not certain. The CDR3 has 14 residues. V gave up 1 base and J gave up 5 bases, with 11 bases separating them. CDR1 and CDR2 (germline): SGHVS, FQNEAQ. CDR3 residues: CASSLDGQGETQYF. The CDR3 DNA reads as TGTGCCAGCAGCTTAGATGGGCAAGGGGAGACCCAGTACTTC.

This chain uses TRBV29-1 with TRBJ1-2; 9 nucleotides match TRBD1. Germline trimming cut 7 bases from V and 6 bases from J; bases unmatched to any gene: 6. The length of the CDR3 is 12 residues. In germline, CDR1 is SQVTM, CDR2 ANQGSEA. The CDR3 DNA reads TGCAGCGGAGGAGACAGGGGGAATGGCTACACCTTC. It specifies CSGGDRGNGYTF.

This sequence joins TRBV2 and TRBJ2-1; D gene unclear. The CDR3 runs 13 residues. Germline loops: CDR1 SNHLY, CDR2 FYNNEI. The V end lost 6 bases, the J end lost 5 bases, and 11 bases lay between the germline ends. The CDR3 DNA reads TGTGCCAGCAGGCCCATAGGACACAATGAGCAGTTCTTC. It encodes CASRPIGHNEQFF.

The chain combines TRBV5-6 with TRBJ2-1; 7 bases fit TRBD1. The germline V gene encodes CDR1 SGHDT and CDR2 YYEEEE. V lost 7 bases, J lost 8 bases, and 9 bases stayed unmatched. This CDR3 has 13 amino acids. CDR3 loop: CASRDSGSYEQFF. In nucleotides, the CDR3 is TGTGCCAGCCGGGACAGTGGGTCTTATGAGCAGTTCTTC.

J is TRBJ2-4 and V is TRBV25-1; D unresolved. Germline CDR1 is MGHDK and CDR2 is SYGVNS. The CDR3 is 13 amino acids. Trimming removed 0 bases from V and 6 bases from J, with 6 bases in between. Here the CDR3 DNA reads TGTGCCAGCAGTGAATATGGGGTAAACATTCAGTACTTC. Translated, it gives CASSEYGVNIQYF.

The gene calls are TRBV29-1 and TRBJ1-2; TRBD1 matches 9 bases. There are 12 residues in the CDR3. Germline lookup yields CDR1 SQVTM and CDR2 ANQGSEA. V lost 6 bases and J lost 11; bases outside the gene matches: 10. CDR3 sequence (DNA): TGCAGCGTCCGGGACAGGGCGAATTATTACACCTTC. This gives the protein CSVRDRANYYTF.

The chain links TRBV4-1 to TRBJ2-7, with D unclear. The CDR3 has 11 residues. Trimming pared 0 bases from V and 5 bases from J, leaving 2 bases between. Germline lookup yields CDR1 MGHRA and CDR2 YSYEKL. The CDR3, as DNA: TGCGCCAGCAGCCAAGAAGACGAGCAGTACTTC. Translating it yields CASSQEDEQYF.

This chain links TRBV4-1 with TRBJ2-7; TRBD2 matches 11 bases. The V segment lost 1 base and the J segment 1 base; nucleotides outside the gene matches: 3. The CDR3 loop spans 16 amino acids. The germline V gene has CDR1 MGHRA and CDR2 YSYEKL. The chain's CDR3 is CASSQGLAGKSYEQYF. In DNA, the CDR3 is TGCGCCAGCAGCCAAGGACTAGCGGGAAAGTCCTACGAGCAGTACTTC.

This chain connects TRBV15 to TRBJ2-7, with 10 nucleotides matching TRBD2. Germline CDR1 reads LNHNV; CDR2 reads YYDKDF (reference sequence). The CDR3 spans 15 residues. V lost 0 bases and J lost 2; bases outside the gene matches: 1. The CDR3 reads CATSRDSGGPYEQYF. In nucleotides, the CDR3 is TGTGCCACCAGCAGAGATAGCGGGGGGCCCTACGAGCAGTACTTC.

The genes are TRBV20-1 and TRBJ2-5, with a possible D match to TRBD2 (6 bases). Germline CDR1 reads DFQATT; CDR2 reads SNEGSKA (reference sequence). V shed 3 bases and J shed 7 bases, with 24 bases lying between them. This CDR3 contains 16 residues. The CDR3 spells CSASGLLVEGIGTQYF. The DNA of the CDR3 is TGCAGTGCTAGCGGCCTACTAGTGGAGGGGATCGGGACCCAGTACTTC.

CDR3 sequence reads: CASSPPWRDGPYNEQFF. DNA for the CDR3: TGTGCCAGCAGCCCCCCATGGCGGGACGGTCCCTACAATGAGCAGTTCTTC. V usage is TRBV9 and J usage is TRBJ2-1, with D possibly matching TRBD2 (6 bases). The CDR3 runs to 17 residues. Germline loops: CDR1 SGDLS, CDR2 YYNGEE. The V gene lost 4 bases and the J gene lost 2 bases, with 19 bases spanning the gap. Based on the CDR3 plus reference TRBV9 and TRBJ2-1, the full variable domain is DSGVTQTPKHLITATGQRVTLRCSPRSGDLSVYWYQQSLDQGLQFLIQYYNGEERAKGNILERFSAQQFPDLHSELNLSSLELGDSALYFCASSPPWRDGPYNEQFFGPGTRLTVL.

This rearrangement joins TRBV6-5 to TRBJ2-7; possibly TRBD2 for D (5 bases). The CDR3 spans 15 residues. V lost 7 bases and J 1 base, leaving 17 bases between the germline ends. In germline, CDR1 is MNHEY, CDR2 SVGAGI. CDR3 sequence: CASTTRTGSSYEQYF. The CDR3 DNA sequence: TGTGCCAGCACCACGAGGACGGGGAGTTCCTACGAGCAGTACTTC.

The chain employs TRBV7-9 and TRBJ2-5, with D perhaps TRBD2 (5 bases). Trimming took off 5 bases at V and 4 bases at J, with 11 bases between the two ends. This CDR3 has 13 amino acids. Looked up from germline, CDR1 is SEHNR and CDR2 is FQNEAQ (reference sequence). This chain's CDR3 is CASSPRGRETQYF. CDR3 nucleotides: TGTGCCAGCAGCCCCCGAGGGAGAGAGACCCAGTACTTC.

The CDR3 is CASSQEPGRSYTF. DNA of the CDR3: TGTGCCAGCAGCCAAGAACCGGGCCGAAGCTACACCTTC. The chain employs TRBV4-2 and TRBJ1-2; no clear D gene. Trimming cost V 0 bases and J 9 bases, with 11 bases left between them. The germline V gene has CDR1 LGHNA and CDR2 YNFKEQ. The CDR3 is 13 residues long.

This clonotype was picked up a small number of times. This chain links TRBV23-1 with TRBJ1-6; D might be TRBD1 (5 bases). TRBV23-1 is recorded as an ORF, its role being uncertain. This CDR3 is built from 18 residues. Trimming took 8 bases from V and 5 from J, leaving 25 bases between them. The DNA for the CDR3 is TGCGCCAGCGCTACTAAAGATGGCAGGGAAGCCAATAATTCACCCCTCCACTTT. Protein sequence: CASATKDGREANNSPLHF.